This entry lists 17 T cell receptor beta chains sequenced from one sample in a study of CD8 T cells in Susac syndrome (dated by TCRdb to between 2018 and 2021). The method was the immunoSEQ multiplex PCR assay. RNA was extracted using the RNeasy kit, and about 0.5 to 1 ug of the RNA was reverse transcribed with random hexamers. TCRdb handled the public reads itself, with Q25 trimming in fastp and clone calling in MiXCR, and kept productive beta chains. Duplicate CDR3 protein sequences are folded into a single record with the most common DNA and genes. The sample table records 65,000 to 100,000 distinct CDR3 sequences; approximately 96% of these occur just once. The top ten clonotypes cover roughly 0.4% of the sample. Sequencing used CD8+ T cells from PBMCs. These receptor sequences come from a human donor with Susac syndrome.

This chain uses TRBV28 with TRBJ2-3; D gene ambiguous. The germline V gene encodes CDR1 MDHEN and CDR2 SYDVKM. The CDR3 sequence is 12 residues long. Trimming cost V 2 bases and J 5 bases, with 5 bases left between them. CDR3 sequence: CASSLLGDTQYF. The CDR3 DNA reads TGTGCCAGCAGTTTACTCGGAGATACGCAGTATTTT.

J is TRBJ2-4 and V is TRBV7-9; TRBD1 aligns across 8 bases. The junction had 6 bases not matched to a gene; V was cut back by 4 bases and J by 13 bases. The germline gives CDR1 SEHNR, CDR2 FQNEAQ (reference sequence). The CDR3 has 12 residues. CDR3 sequence (DNA): TGTGCCAGCAGCTACGACAGGGGAGAACAGTACTTC. Translation gives CASSYDRGEQYF. The whole variable domain, filled in from reference TRBV7-9 and TRBJ2-4, reads DTGVSQNPRHKITKRGQNVTFRCDPISEHNRLYWYRQTLGQGPEFLTYFQNEAQLEKSRLLSDRFSAERPKGSFSTLEIQRTEQGDSAMYLCASSYDRGEQYFGAGTRLSVL.

This chain joins TRBV25-1 and TRBJ2-7; D is perhaps TRBD2 (6 bases). The CDR3 is made up of 15 amino acids. V shed 8 bases and J shed 5 bases, with 22 bases lying between them. Germline V gives CDR1 MGHDK, CDR2 SYGVNS. CDR3 residues: CASYLLGASGDEQYF. In DNA, the CDR3 is TGTGCCAGCTACCTTCTGGGAGCCTCGGGGGACGAGCAGTACTTC.

The chain couples TRBV5-4 to TRBJ2-5; TRBD1 is a possible D gene (6 bases). The germline V gene has CDR1 SGHNT and CDR2 YYREEE (reference sequence). The CDR3 sequence is 15 residues long. Trimming pared 2 bases from V and 0 bases from J, leaving 11 bases between. CDR3 loop: CASSLGQPYQETQYF. CDR3 DNA sequence: TGTGCCAGCAGCTTAGGACAGCCGTACCAAGAGACCCAGTACTTC.

The J gene is TRBJ2-1, the V gene TRBV29-1; 16 bases are shared with TRBD2. Germline lookup yields CDR1 SQVTM and CDR2 ANQGSEA. The CDR3 totals 17 residues. V dropped 3 bases and J dropped 0; count of bases not matched to a gene: 2. CDR3 amino acids: CSVEGLAGGSSYNEQFF. The CDR3 nucleotides read TGCAGCGTTGAGGGACTAGCGGGAGGGAGCTCCTACAATGAGCAGTTCTTC.

The rearrangement uses TRBV5-4 and TRBJ2-2, with no clear D. V was pared by 4 bases and J by 6 bases, with 7 bases between. Germline values: CDR1 SGHNT, CDR2 YYREEE (reference sequence). The CDR3 totals 12 residues. CDR3 DNA sequence: TGTGCCAGCAGCCCGAGTTCCGGGGAGCTGTTTTTT. Protein product: CASSPSSGELFF.

This chain links TRBV5-1 with TRBJ1-1, with D possibly matching TRBD1 (5 bases). Looked up from germline, CDR1 is SGHRS and CDR2 is YFSETQ. Trimming removed 0 bases from V and 3 bases from J, with 6 bases in between. The CDR3 sequence is 13 residues long. CDR3 sequence (DNA): TGCGCCAGCAGCTTGGCAGGGTACACTGAAGCTTTCTTT. Its translation: CASSLAGYTEAFF.

The CDR3 loop reads CASTQDRGGERYGYTF. CDR3 DNA sequence: TGTGCCAGCACCCAGGATCGGGGGGGAGAAAGATATGGCTACACCTTC. V and J are TRBV7-9 and TRBJ1-2; D possibly corresponds to TRBD1 (5 bases). V shed 7 bases and J shed 5 bases, with 23 bases lying between them. This CDR3 is built from 16 residues. The germline V gene has CDR1 SEHNR and CDR2 FQNEAQ (reference sequence).

The rearrangement links TRBV29-1 to TRBJ2-1; 15 nucleotides agree with TRBD2. The length of the CDR3 is 19 residues. Losses at the gene ends were 2 bases for V and 7 bases for J; bases not matched to a gene: 15. Germline loops: CDR1 SQVTM, CDR2 ANQGSEA. The CDR3 spells CSVEPLRTSGRAMRNEQFF. CDR3 coding DNA: TGCAGCGTTGAACCGCTCAGGACTAGCGGGAGGGCCATGAGGAATGAGCAGTTCTTC.

This sequence joins TRBV28 and TRBJ2-7; 7 bases are shared with TRBD1. The length of the CDR3 is 13 residues. J was trimmed by 3 bases and V by 4 bases; bases with no gene match: 3. Germline lookup yields CDR1 MDHEN and CDR2 SYDVKM. For the CDR3, the DNA is TGTGCCAGCAGTTCCGGACAGGTCTACGAGCAGTACTTC. Its protein product is CASSSGQVYEQYF.

The chain is built from TRBV7-8 and TRBJ2-5; 9 nucleotides agree with TRBD1. The germline gives CDR1 SGHVS, CDR2 FQNEAQ. Germline trimming cut 3 bases from V and 5 bases from J; bases unmatched to any gene: 13. The CDR3 totals 17 residues. The CDR3 reads CASSFRYGDRVRETQYF. The CDR3 DNA follows: TGTGCCAGCAGCTTCCGTTACGGGGACAGGGTCAGGGAGACCCAGTACTTC.

This chain connects TRBV5-1 to TRBJ2-1; 9 nucleotides agree with TRBD2. The CDR3 length is 15 residues. Germline V gene sequence: CDR1 SGHRS, CDR2 YFSETQ. Trimming cost V 2 bases and J 8 bases; bases outside gene matches: 8. The CDR3 here is CASSFFPSGADEQFF. The CDR3 DNA sequence: TGCGCCAGCAGCTTTTTCCCTAGCGGGGCCGATGAGCAGTTCTTC. Together with reference TRBV5-1 and TRBJ2-1, the CDR3 gives the full variable domain: KAGVTQTPRYLIKTRGQQVTLSCSPISGHRSVSWYQQTPGQGLQFLFEYFSETQRNKGNFPGRFSGRQFSNSRSEMNVSTLELGDSALYLCASSFFPSGADEQFFGPGTRLTVL.

The chain joins TRBV6-5 to TRBJ2-3, with D possibly called TRBD1 or TRBD2 (5 bases each). Trimming took off 8 bases at V and 8 bases at J, with 14 bases between the two ends. The CDR3 spans 12 residues. Germline CDR1 MNHEY, CDR2 SVGAGI. In DNA, the CDR3 is TGTGCCAGCCAGCATGGGGGAACTACGCAGTATTTT. Translation: CASQHGGTTQYF.

This clonotype was seen just once. The genes are TRBV20-1 and TRBJ1-2; TRBD1 is a possible D gene (5 bases). CDR3 size: 11 residues. Germline V CDR1 and CDR2: DFQATT, SNEGSKA (reference sequence). Trimming took 5 bases from V and 10 from J, leaving 14 bases between them. In nucleotides, the CDR3 is TGCAGTGCTTGGGGACGACCGTTCTACACCTTC. Its translation is CSAWGRPFYTF.

Only one count was recorded for this clonotype. The chain couples TRBV7-9 to TRBJ1-1; 7 bases fit TRBD1. This CDR3 has 14 residues. J was trimmed by 5 bases and V by 1 base; bases with no gene match: 4. Germline assignment: CDR1 SEHNR and CDR2 FQNEAQ (reference sequence). CDR3 coding DNA: TGTGCCAGCAGCTTAGTGACAGGGCATACTGAAGCTTTCTTT. As protein: CASSLVTGHTEAFF.

The rearrangement uses TRBV7-8 and TRBJ2-5, with 8 positions matching TRBD2. The CDR3 sequence is 15 residues long. CDR1 is SGHVS, CDR2 FQNEAQ, per germline. With 5 bases clipped from V and 2 bases from J, the junction kept 7 bases outside the gene matches. The CDR3 region is CASSLKRLAQETQYF. The CDR3 DNA is TGTGCCAGCAGCCTAAAACGACTAGCGCAAGAGACCCAGTACTTC.

This clonotype was counted once. This sequence joins TRBV5-4 and TRBJ2-3; 7 bases agree with TRBD2. Looked up from germline, CDR1 is SGHNT and CDR2 is YYREEE (reference sequence). Trimming at V came to 4 bases and at J to 0 bases, leaving 5 bases not matched to a gene. This CDR3 has 15 residues. The CDR3 here is CASSVGLLSTDTQYF. The CDR3 nucleotides are TGTGCCAGCAGCGTGGGACTACTTAGCACAGATACGCAGTATTTT.